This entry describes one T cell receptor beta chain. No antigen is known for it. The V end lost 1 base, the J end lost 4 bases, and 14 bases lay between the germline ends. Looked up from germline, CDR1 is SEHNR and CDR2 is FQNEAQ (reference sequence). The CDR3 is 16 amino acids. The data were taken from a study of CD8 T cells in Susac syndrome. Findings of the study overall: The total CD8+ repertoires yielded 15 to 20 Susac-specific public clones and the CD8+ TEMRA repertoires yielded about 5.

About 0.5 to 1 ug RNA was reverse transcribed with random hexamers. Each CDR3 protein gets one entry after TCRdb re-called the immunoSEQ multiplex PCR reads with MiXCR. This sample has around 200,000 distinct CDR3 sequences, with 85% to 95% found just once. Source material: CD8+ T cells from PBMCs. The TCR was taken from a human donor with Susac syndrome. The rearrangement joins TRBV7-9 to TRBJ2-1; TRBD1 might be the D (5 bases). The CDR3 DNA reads TGTGCCAGCAGCTTAGGCCAGACAGTAAATTACAATGAGCAGTTCTTC. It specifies CASSLGQTVNYNEQFF.